The 22 T cell receptor beta chains below were found in one sample sequenced in a study of OX40 agonist ivuxolimab in advanced cancers. Here immunoSEQ multiplex PCR was the method, and the copy in TCRdb shows in-frame clones only, minus some. Of some 43,000 clones listed, more than 75% are singletons. Sequenced material: CD4+ or CD8+ T cells sorted from blood, taken in a trial of the OX40 agonist ivuxolimab. These receptors were obtained from an adult with an advanced solid tumor such as melanoma, head and neck, liver or kidney cancer.

This chain links TRBV5-4 with TRBJ1-4; D remains ambiguous. The CDR3 runs 14 residues. In germline, CDR1 is SGHNT, CDR2 YYREEE (reference sequence). The germline V and J ends were trimmed by 4 bases and 7 bases, with 14 bases remaining between them. The CDR3 sequence is CASSLHSGPEKLFF. DNA for the CDR3: TGTGCCAGCAGCCTCCATAGTGGACCTGAAAAACTGTTTTTT.

The V and J genes are TRBV28 and TRBJ1-2; D unclear. V was pared by 5 bases and J by 0 bases, with 13 bases between. CDR3 size: 15 residues. The V gene's germline CDR1 is MDHEN and CDR2 SYDVKM. CDR3 DNA sequence: TGTGCCAGCAGTCCTCTACATCTAACTAACTATGGCTACACCTTC. Translating it yields CASSPLHLTNYGYTF.

The CDR3 here is CASSPYPGGAFGNTIYF. CDR3 coding DNA: TGCGCCAGCAGCCCATACCCCGGGGGAGCTTTTGGAAACACCATATATTTT. J is TRBJ1-3 and V is TRBV4-1, with a possible D match to TRBD1 (5 bases). Trimming shortened V by 4 bases and J by 3 bases, and 19 bases separated the two germline ends. Germline loops: CDR1 MGHRA, CDR2 YSYEKL. The CDR3 length is 17 residues.

The V gene is TRBV4-1, the J gene TRBJ2-5; TRBD2 aligns across 7 bases. V was clipped by 3 bases and J by 5 bases; unmatched bases: 9. Looked up from germline, CDR1 is MGHRA and CDR2 is YSYEKL. The CDR3 contains 15 residues. The CDR3 region is CASSQTGGSSETQYF. The CDR3 region has the DNA TGCGCCAGCAGCCAGACGGGGGGTTCCTCGGAGACCCAGTACTTC.

This rearrangement joins TRBV28 to TRBJ1-5; D call uncertain. The CDR3 loop spans 14 amino acids. Germline V gene lookup returns CDR1 MDHEN and CDR2 SYDVKM. V lost 4 bases and J lost 3, with 10 bases in between. The CDR3 bases are TGTGCCAGCAGTTCTCCAGACCTCAATCAGCCCCAGCATTTT. It is translated as CASSSPDLNQPQHF.

The gene calls are TRBV7-9 and TRBJ2-1; no reliable D call. V shed 8 bases and J shed 6 bases, with 11 bases lying between them. This CDR3 is built from 12 residues. Germline V gene data show CDR1 as SEHNR and CDR2 as FQNEAQ (reference sequence). Here the CDR3 reads CASGTSPNEQFF. In DNA form, the CDR3 reads TGTGCCAGCGGAACGTCGCCCAATGAGCAGTTCTTC.

The chain links TRBV5-1 to TRBJ2-5; D is perhaps TRBD1 (5 bases). The V gene's germline CDR1 is SGHRS and CDR2 YFSETQ. Trimming removed 1 base at V and 4 bases at J, with 14 bases between. The CDR3 is 15 residues long. The CDR3 spells CASSLTQDRGETQYF. Here the CDR3 DNA reads TGCGCCAGCAGCTTGACACAGGATCGAGGAGAGACCCAGTACTTC.

Of note for this clone: This sample includes further DNA sequences coding for the same CDR3. The gene calls are TRBV9 and TRBJ1-2; perhaps TRBD1 as D (5 bases). CDR3 length: 14 residues. Deletions cut 3 bases from V and 2 bases from J, with 11 bases between. Germline CDR1 reads SGDLS; CDR2 reads YYNGEE. CDR3 amino acids: CASSEGQSNYGYTF. The CDR3 nucleotides read TGTGCCAGCAGCGAAGGACAATCCAACTATGGCTACACCTTC.

This chain uses TRBV28 with TRBJ1-5; D uncertain. The germline V and J ends were trimmed by 3 bases and 0 bases, with 12 bases remaining between them. CDR3 size: 16 residues. Per the germline V gene, CDR1 is MDHEN and CDR2 is SYDVKM. In DNA, the CDR3 is TGTGCCAGCAGTTTCCCGGGGTCATATAGCAATCAGCCCCAGCATTTT. Protein sequence: CASSFPGSYSNQPQHF.

A single count supports this clone. J is TRBJ1-5 and V is TRBV9; a weak D match, TRBD1 (6 bases). Trimming took off 3 bases at V and 5 bases at J, with 9 bases between the two ends. The length of the CDR3 is 13 residues. The germline V gene encodes CDR1 SGDLS and CDR2 YYNGEE. CDR3 amino acids: CASSGTEDQPQHF. The DNA of the CDR3 is TGTGCCAGCAGCGGGACAGAAGATCAGCCCCAGCATTTT.

This clone has just a few counts. This rearrangement joins TRBV4-1 to TRBJ2-5; D may be TRBD1 or TRBD2 (5 bases each). Trimming left V 1 base short and J 5 bases short, with 5 bases between. This CDR3 is built from 12 residues. Per germline, CDR1 MGHRA and CDR2 YSYEKL. The CDR3 region is CASSQGGETQYF. CDR3 nucleotides: TGCGCCAGCAGCCAAGGGGGGGAGACCCAGTACTTC.

CDR3 bases: TGTGCCAGCAGTGAAGCGCTGGGGAATGAGCAGTTCTTC. Translating gives CASSEALGNEQFF. The rearrangement joins TRBV2 to TRBJ2-1, with no clear D. CDR3 size: 13 residues. From germline, CDR1 is SNHLY and CDR2 FYNNEI. The V end lost 0 bases, the J end lost 7 bases, and 7 bases lay between the germline ends.

The V gene is TRBV10-2, the J gene TRBJ2-1; D unresolved. CDR3 length: 13 amino acids. V gave up 3 bases and J gave up 5 bases, with 8 bases separating them. From germline, CDR1 is WSHSY and CDR2 SAAADI. Here the CDR3 DNA reads TGCGCCAGCAGTGAATACAACCACAATGAGCAGTTCTTC. Translating gives CASSEYNHNEQFF.

The rearrangement links TRBV10-3 to TRBJ2-1; D gene unclear. Trimming cost V 10 bases and J 4 bases, with 11 bases left between them. CDR1 is ENHRY and CDR2 is SYGVKD in the germline V gene. CDR3 length equals 12 residues. CDR3 region: CATSITYNEQFF. In DNA, the CDR3 is TGTGCCACCTCTATCACTTACAATGAGCAGTTCTTC.

This chain connects TRBV4-1 to TRBJ2-7, with D possibly matching TRBD2 (6 bases). The CDR3 extends over 13 amino acids. Germline lookup yields CDR1 MGHRA and CDR2 YSYEKL. V lost 4 bases and J lost 0, with 7 bases in between. The CDR3 DNA follows: TGCGCCAGCAGCCCGGGACTCTCCTACGAGCAGTACTTC. This translates into CASSPGLSYEQYF.

The genes are TRBV13 and TRBJ2-3, with 8 bases aligning to TRBD2. Trimming took 4 bases from V and 14 from J; bases not matched to a gene: 11. The CDR3 extends over 13 amino acids. Germline loops: CDR1 PRHDT, CDR2 FYEKMQ (reference sequence). The CDR3: CASSSGGGPSPYF. The CDR3, as DNA: TGTGCCAGCAGCTCTGGCGGGGGGCCCTCTCCGTATTTT.

The V call is TRBV2, the J call TRBJ1-2; D call uncertain. Germline lookup yields CDR1 SNHLY and CDR2 FYNNEI. V was trimmed by 0 bases and J by 6 bases, leaving 11 bases between them. The CDR3 covers 14 residues. CDR3 sequence: CASSEARGMDGYTF. The DNA for the CDR3 is TGTGCCAGCAGTGAAGCGCGGGGAATGGATGGCTACACCTTC.

The chain joins TRBV7-9 to TRBJ2-5; TRBD2 matches at 9 bases. This CDR3 region has 15 residues. Germline CDR1 reads SEHNR; CDR2 reads FQNEAQ (reference sequence). The J segment lost 2 bases and the V segment lost 10 bases, leaving 11 bases of the junction unmatched. The CDR3 DNA reads TGTGCCATCCAACGACTAGCGGAGGGTCAAGAGACCCAGTACTTC. Encoded protein: CAIQRLAEGQETQYF.

V is TRBV7-9 and J is TRBJ1-3; the D gene is possibly TRBD1 (6 bases). This CDR3 contains 14 residues. V was pared by 4 bases and J by 7 bases, with 14 bases between. The germline gives CDR1 SEHNR, CDR2 FQNEAQ (reference sequence). CDR3 residues: CASSSSGEGNTIYF. CDR3 sequence (DNA): TGTGCCAGCAGCTCTTCAGGGGAAGGGAACACCATATATTTT.

V usage is TRBV6-5 and J usage is TRBJ1-6; D uncertain. The ends were cut back, 2 bases at V and 5 bases at J, with 10 bases in the middle. CDR1 and CDR2 from the germline V gene are MNHEY and SVGAGI. The CDR3 has 15 amino acids. In nucleotides, the CDR3 is TGTGCCAGCAGTTACGGGGAGGGAAATAATTCACCCCTCCACTTT. Encoded protein: CASSYGEGNNSPLHF.

The rearrangement links TRBV5-4 to TRBJ2-2; D not resolved. The germline V gene encodes CDR1 SGHNT and CDR2 YYREEE (reference sequence). Trimming removed 2 bases from V and 6 bases from J, with 11 bases in between. This CDR3 is 14 amino acids long. The DNA of the CDR3 is TGTGCCAGCAGCTTTTACGTGGGGTCCGGGGAGCTGTTTTTT. It translates to CASSFYVGSGELFF.

The chain uses TRBV4-3 and TRBJ2-3, with TRBD2 identical over 7 bases. There are 16 residues in the CDR3. V shed 1 base and J 10 bases; nucleotides not matched to a gene: 14. Germline V gene sequence: CDR1 LGHNA, CDR2 YSLEER. CDR3 region: CASSQGAGVGIVAQYF. CDR3 bases: TGCGCCAGCAGCCAAGGGGCGGGAGTGGGTATCGTCGCGCAGTATTTT.